This section outlines one T cell receptor beta chain sequence together with its context. The target antigen is unknown. No fewer than 5.5 micrograms of total RNA were isolated from every sample. CDR1 and CDR2 (germline): KGHSH, LQKENI. The CDR3 loop spans 15 amino acids. V was trimmed by 6 bases and J by 2 bases, leaving 13 bases between them. It was with a sample-barcoded 5' primer and a J-beta primer mix that a second PCR of about 7 to 12 cycles was run. TCRdb ran MiXCR on the 5' RACE reads and lists one entry per CDR3 protein. The table has under 1,000,000 distinct CDR3 sequences, roughly 34% seen once. The sample comes from a study of blood T cells in healthy people across ages. Findings and caveats of the study: Per-million-T-cell TCR beta diversity fell roughly linearly with age.

This rearrangement joins TRBV18 to TRBJ2-2; weak D call: TRBD2 (6 bases). The specimen sequenced was blood. This TCR was recovered from a young man in good health. The CDR3 here is CASSGGQSNTGELFF. Written as DNA, the CDR3 is TGTGCCAGCTCGGGAGGCCAGAGTAACACCGGGGAGCTGTTTTTT. The full variable domain, its missing parts supplied by reference TRBV18 and TRBJ2-2, is NAGVMQNPRHLVRRRGQEARLRCSPMKGHSHVYWYRQLPEEGLKFMVYLQKENIIDESGMPKERFSAEFPKEGPSILRIQQVVRGDSAAYFCASSGGQSNTGELFFGEGSRLTVL.